This TCR beta chain was captured in a study of lymphopenia after photon versus proton radiotherapy. Using immunoSEQ multiplex PCR, the repertoire was profiled, and TCRdb retains in-frame clones only, with some absent. The sample includes about 45,000 clones, 65% to 90% seen only once; the top ten take 2.2%. Comment on this clone: The antigen remains undetermined.

The V gene's germline CDR1 is MNHNY and CDR2 SVGAGI (reference sequence). The CDR3 is 14 residues long. Trimming took 2 bases from V and 4 from J, leaving 10 bases between them. Study results and limitations: Better survival with proton therapy was suggested as possible, not demonstrated. Relative stability marked proton patients; photon patients lost diversity and naive cells. Post-nadir diversity loss with photons came from oligoclonal expansion, particularly CD8+ Temra cells.

Here the sequenced sample was peripheral blood, taken from a patient treated with photon-based radiotherapy. This chain joins TRBV6-6 and TRBJ2-3; perhaps TRBD2 as D (5 bases). This TCR was recovered from a man aged 40-55 years with gastric cancer. The CDR3 sequence is CASSYTGVPDTQYF. As DNA, the CDR3 is TGTGCCAGCAGTTACACCGGGGTCCCAGATACGCAGTATTTT.